Detailed here is one T cell receptor (beta chain). What it binds is unknown. V lost 7 bases, J lost 1 base, and 14 bases lay in between. The V gene's germline CDR1 is MDHEN and CDR2 SYDVKM. The CDR3 covers 14 residues. It was by quantitative 5'-RACE with molecular barcodes that TCR beta libraries were made. TCRdb analysed the 5' RACE reads with MiXCR anew, one entry per CDR3 protein. The data hold 800,000 to 900,000 distinct CDR3 sequences, with about 12% observed a single time. This sample was taken from a study of CD8 T cells in ankylosing spondylitis. Study-level results: Clones that were linked to disease were CD8+ and were relatively rare in peripheral blood. Several highly homologous variants made up a TCR beta motif, and this motif appeared characteristic of ankylosing spondylitis blood. Significant enrichment of disease-linked clones was reported in matched ankylosing spondylitis synovial fluid. Prior literature has documented some motif variants in synovial fluid and blood from reactive arthritis.

This TCR was recovered from a male donor with ankylosing spondylitis. The sample comprised blood, either unsorted or a sorted T cell fraction (not recorded which). V is TRBV28 and J is TRBJ2-7; no clear D. CDR3 amino acids: CASNSLQASYEQYF. CDR3 coding DNA: TGTGCCAGCAACTCTCTACAAGCATCCTACGAGCAGTACTTC.